This section outlines one T cell receptor beta chain sequence together with its context. Measured with immunoSEQ multiplex PCR; TCRdb has only the in-frame clones, and not every one. Among 380,000 or so clones, approximately 86% were seen once, and the ten largest hold less than 9%. Germline values: CDR1 LGHDT, CDR2 YNNKEL (reference sequence). The CDR3 has 11 residues. The V gene lost 1 base and the J gene lost 7 bases, with 4 bases spanning the gap. These data originate in a study of blood T cell repertoires in COVID-19. Looking at the study overall: COVID-19 samples from acute and convalescent phases originated in the United States, Italy and Spain. In each case, the material was cDNA or gDNA derived from T cells, B-cell-depleted T cells, or PBMCs.

Patients of the Seattle cohort, enrolled during active infection, were followed longitudinally. The receptor was isolated from a woman aged 55-69 years with COVID-19, enrolled during active disease. This chain links TRBV3-1 (or the pseudogene TRBV3-2) with TRBJ1-2; D is unresolved. The sample consisted of peripheral blood. CDR3 in amino acids: CASSQAGGYTF. The CDR3 DNA reads as TGTGCCAGCAGCCAAGCCGGTGGCTACACCTTC.